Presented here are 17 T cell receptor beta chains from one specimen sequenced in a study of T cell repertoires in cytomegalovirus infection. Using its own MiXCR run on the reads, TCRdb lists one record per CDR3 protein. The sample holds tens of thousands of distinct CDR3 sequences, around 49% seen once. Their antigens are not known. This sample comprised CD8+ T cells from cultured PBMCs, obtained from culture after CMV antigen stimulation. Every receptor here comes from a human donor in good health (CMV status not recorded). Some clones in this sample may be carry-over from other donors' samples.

CDR3 residues: CARDTGGLDNEQFF. The CDR3 region has the DNA TGTGCCAGGGATACAGGGGGCTTGGACAATGAGCAGTTCTTC. This rearrangement joins TRBV2 to TRBJ2-1, with 9 bases lining up with TRBD1. V lost 9 bases, J lost 5 bases, and 8 bases stayed unmatched. CDR1 and CDR2 (germline): SNHLY, FYNNEI. The CDR3 sequence is 14 residues long.

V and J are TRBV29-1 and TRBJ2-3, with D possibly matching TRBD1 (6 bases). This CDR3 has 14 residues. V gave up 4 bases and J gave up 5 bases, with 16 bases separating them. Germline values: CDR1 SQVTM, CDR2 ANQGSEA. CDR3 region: CSVVETGTGDTQYF. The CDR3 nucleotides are TGCAGCGTTGTGGAGACAGGCACCGGAGATACGCAGTATTTT.

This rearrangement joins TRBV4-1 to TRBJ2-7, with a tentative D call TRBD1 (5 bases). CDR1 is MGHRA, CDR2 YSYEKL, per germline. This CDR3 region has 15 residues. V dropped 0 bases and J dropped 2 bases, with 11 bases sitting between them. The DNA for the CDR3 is TGCGCCAGCAGCCAAGAAAGGGGTTCTCCCTACGAGCAGTACTTC. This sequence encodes CASSQERGSPYEQYF.

CDR3 nucleotide sequence: TGTGCCGCCCGGGGCGCGGGAGTTTCCTACGAGCAGTACTTC. Its translation: CAARGAGVSYEQYF. The chain combines TRBV27 with TRBJ2-7; TRBD2 aligns across 7 bases. The CDR3 is 14 residues long. Germline assignment: CDR1 MNHEY and CDR2 SMNVEV (reference sequence). Trimming removed 11 bases from V and 1 base from J; junction bases left unmatched: 11.

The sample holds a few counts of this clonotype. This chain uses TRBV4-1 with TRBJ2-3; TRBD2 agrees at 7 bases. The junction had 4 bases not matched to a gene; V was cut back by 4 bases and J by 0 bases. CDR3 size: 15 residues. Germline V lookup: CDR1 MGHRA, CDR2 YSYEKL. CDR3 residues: CASSPFSGSTDTQYF. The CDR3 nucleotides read TGCGCCAGCAGCCCCTTTAGCGGGAGCACAGATACGCAGTATTTT.

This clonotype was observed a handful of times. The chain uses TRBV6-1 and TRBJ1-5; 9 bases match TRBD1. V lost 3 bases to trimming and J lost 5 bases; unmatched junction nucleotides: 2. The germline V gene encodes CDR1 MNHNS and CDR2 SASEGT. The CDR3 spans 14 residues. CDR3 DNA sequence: TGTGCCAGCAGTGAGGGGACAGGGTATCAGCCCCAGCATTTT. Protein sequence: CASSEGTGYQPQHF.

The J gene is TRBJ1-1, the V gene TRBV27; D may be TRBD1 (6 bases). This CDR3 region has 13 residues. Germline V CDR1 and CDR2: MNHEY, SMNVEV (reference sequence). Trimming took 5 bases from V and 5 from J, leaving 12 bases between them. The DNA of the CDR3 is TGTGCCAGCAGTAGGACAGTACGGACTGAAGCTTTCTTT. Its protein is CASSRTVRTEAFF.

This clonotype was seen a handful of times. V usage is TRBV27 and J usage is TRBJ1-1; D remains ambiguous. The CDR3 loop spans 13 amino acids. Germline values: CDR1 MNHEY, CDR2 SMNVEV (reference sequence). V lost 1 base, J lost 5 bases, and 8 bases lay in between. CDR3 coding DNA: TGTGCCAGCAGTTTATGGCTGGGTACTGAAGCTTTCTTT. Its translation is CASSLWLGTEAFF.

The CDR3 DNA follows: TGTGCCAGCAGTTTATTCTGGGGGCAGCCCCAGCATTTT. Translated: CASSLFWGQPQHF. The J gene is TRBJ1-5, the V gene TRBV27; TRBD1 is a possible D gene (5 bases). Per germline, CDR1 MNHEY and CDR2 SMNVEV (reference sequence). The CDR3 has 13 residues. V gave up 1 base and J gave up 7 bases, with 8 bases separating them.

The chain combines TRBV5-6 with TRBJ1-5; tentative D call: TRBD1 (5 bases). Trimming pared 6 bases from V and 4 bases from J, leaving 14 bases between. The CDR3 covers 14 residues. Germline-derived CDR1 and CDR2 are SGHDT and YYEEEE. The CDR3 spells CASTFKGMNQPQHF. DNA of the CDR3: TGTGCCAGCACCTTCAAGGGGATGAATCAGCCCCAGCATTTT.

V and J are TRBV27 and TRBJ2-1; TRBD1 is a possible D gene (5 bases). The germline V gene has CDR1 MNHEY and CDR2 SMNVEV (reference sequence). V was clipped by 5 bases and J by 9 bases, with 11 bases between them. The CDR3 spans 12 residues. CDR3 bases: TGTGCCAGCAGTCCCCAGGGTGGTGAGCAGTTCTTC. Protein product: CASSPQGGEQFF.

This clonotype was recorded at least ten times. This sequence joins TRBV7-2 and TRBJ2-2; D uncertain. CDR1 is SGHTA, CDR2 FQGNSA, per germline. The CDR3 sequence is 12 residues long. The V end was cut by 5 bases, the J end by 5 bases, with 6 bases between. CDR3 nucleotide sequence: TGTGCCAGCAGCCCTTATACCGGGGAGCTGTTTTTT. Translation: CASSPYTGELFF.

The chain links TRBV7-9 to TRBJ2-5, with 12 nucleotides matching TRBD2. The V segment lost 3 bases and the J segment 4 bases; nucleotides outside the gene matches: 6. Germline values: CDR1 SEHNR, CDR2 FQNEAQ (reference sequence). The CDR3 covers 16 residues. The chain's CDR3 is CASSLRLAGAGETQYF. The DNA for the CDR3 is TGTGCCAGCAGCTTGAGACTAGCGGGAGCCGGAGAGACCCAGTACTTC. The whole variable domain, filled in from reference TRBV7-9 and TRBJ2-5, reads DTGVSQNPRHKITKRGQNVTFRCDPISEHNRLYWYRQTLGQGPEFLTYFQNEAQLEKSRLLSDRFSAERPKGSFSTLEIQRTEQGDSAMYLCASSLRLAGAGETQYFGPGTRLLVL.

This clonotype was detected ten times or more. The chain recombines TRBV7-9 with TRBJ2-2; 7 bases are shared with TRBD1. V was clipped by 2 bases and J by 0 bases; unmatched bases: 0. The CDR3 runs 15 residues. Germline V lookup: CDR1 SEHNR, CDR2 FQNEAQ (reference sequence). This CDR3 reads CASSLQGANTGELFF. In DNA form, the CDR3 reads TGTGCCAGCAGCTTACAGGGGGCGAACACCGGGGAGCTGTTTTTT.

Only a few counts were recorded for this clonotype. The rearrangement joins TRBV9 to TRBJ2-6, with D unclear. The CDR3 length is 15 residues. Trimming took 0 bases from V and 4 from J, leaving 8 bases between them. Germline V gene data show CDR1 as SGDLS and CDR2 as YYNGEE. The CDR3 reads CASSVVSDGANVLTF. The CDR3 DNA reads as TGTGCCAGCAGCGTAGTGTCGGACGGGGCCAACGTCCTGACTTTC.

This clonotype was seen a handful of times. The CDR3 spells CASSLGGPREKLFF. The DNA for the CDR3 is TGTGCCAGCAGTCTGGGGGGCCCGAGGGAAAAACTGTTTTTT. This chain links TRBV5-6 with TRBJ1-4; TRBD1 is a possible D gene (6 bases). There are 14 residues in the CDR3. CDR1 SGHDT and CDR2 YYEEEE come from the germline V gene. V lost 5 bases to trimming and J lost 8 bases, with 16 bases between them.

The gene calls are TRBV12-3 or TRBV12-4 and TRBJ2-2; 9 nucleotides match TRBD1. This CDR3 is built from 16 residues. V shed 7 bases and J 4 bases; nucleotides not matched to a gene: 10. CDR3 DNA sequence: TGTGCCAGCAAGGCTCCACAGGGGGCGCGCACCGGGGAGCTGTTTTTT. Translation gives CASKAPQGARTGELFF.